These 23 T cell receptor beta chains came from one sample sequenced in a study of control samples from healthy donors and cancer patients. Sequencing used immunoSEQ multiplex PCR; TCRdb keeps in-frame clones, though not all of them. The table lists roughly 52,000 clones, around 95% of them singletons. Sequenced input: blood. Every receptor here comes from a woman in her 30s in good health.

This chain connects TRBV5-1 to TRBJ2-5, with D unclear. Germline CDR1 SGHRS, CDR2 YFSETQ. V lost 0 bases, J lost 5 bases, and 14 bases lay in between. The CDR3 consists of 15 residues. CDR3 amino acids: CASSLVVTPGETQYF. Written as DNA, the CDR3 is TGCGCCAGCAGCTTGGTGGTGACTCCCGGGGAGACCCAGTACTTC.

The chain joins TRBV6-5 to TRBJ2-7; possible D gene TRBD1, 6 bases. The germline V and J ends were trimmed by 0 bases and 2 bases, with 14 bases remaining between them. CDR1 is MNHEY and CDR2 is SVGAGI in the germline V gene. The CDR3 has 16 amino acids. The CDR3 spells CASSYSNRQVPYEQYF. In DNA form, the CDR3 reads TGTGCCAGCAGTTACTCCAATCGACAGGTTCCCTACGAGCAGTACTTC.

V gene TRBV5-1 combines with J gene TRBJ1-1; 7 bases map to TRBD1. Per the germline V gene, CDR1 is SGHRS and CDR2 is YFSETQ. The CDR3 extends over 14 amino acids. The V and J ends lost 4 bases and 1 base, in that order; junction bases with no gene match: 4. The CDR3 sequence: CASSAGTANTEAFF. CDR3 coding DNA: TGCGCCAGCAGCGCCGGGACAGCGAACACTGAAGCTTTCTTT.

The chain is built from TRBV28 and TRBJ2-7, with TRBD2 matching 7 bases. Unmatched junction bases numbered 9, after V lost 3 bases and J lost 7 bases. From germline, CDR1 is MDHEN and CDR2 SYDVKM. The CDR3 is made up of 14 amino acids. This CDR3 is CASSFTGTTLEQYF. CDR3 sequence (DNA): TGTGCCAGCAGTTTCACCGGGACTACCCTTGAGCAGTACTTC.

The chain uses TRBV6-1 and TRBJ1-1, with a possible D match to TRBD1 (6 bases). Germline V gene data show CDR1 as MNHNS and CDR2 as SASEGT. The CDR3 contains 18 residues. The V end was cut by 0 bases, the J end by 3 bases, with 20 bases between. DNA for the CDR3: TGTGCCAGCAGTGAAGCCAGGGGCCTGCAGGGGATGGACACTGAAGCTTTCTTT. It specifies CASSEARGLQGMDTEAFF.

The rearrangement joins TRBV12-5 to TRBJ1-3; D remains unclear. Germline CDR1 reads LGHNT; CDR2 reads FRNRAP. This CDR3 region has 14 residues. Trimming stripped 6 bases from V and 0 bases from J, with 9 bases between. Written as DNA, the CDR3 is TGTGCTAGTGGGCGGACCAGCTCTGGAAACACCATATATTTT. Translated, it gives CASGRTSSGNTIYF. The variable domain in full, with the rest retrieved from reference TRBV12-5 and TRBJ1-3, is DARVTQTPRHKVTEMGQEVTMRCQPILGHNTVFWYRQTMMQGLELLAYFRNRAPLDDSGMPKDRFSAEMPDATLATLKIQPSEPRDSAVYFCASGRTSSGNTIYFGEGSWLTVV.

The chain links TRBV6-1 to TRBJ1-1; 12 bases are a match to TRBD1. V lost 4 bases to trimming and J lost 0 bases; unmatched junction nucleotides: 6. The CDR3 is 17 amino acids. Germline assignment: CDR1 MNHNS and CDR2 SASEGT. In nucleotides, the CDR3 is TGTGCCAGCAGTGCCGGGACAGGGGGCTTTATGAACACTGAAGCTTTCTTT. Translated: CASSAGTGGFMNTEAFF.

The V gene is TRBV4-1, the J gene TRBJ1-1; the match to TRBD1 covers 9 bases. V lost 0 bases, J lost 0 bases, and 11 bases stayed unmatched. Germline V gives CDR1 MGHRA, CDR2 YSYEKL. The CDR3 sequence is 19 residues long. CDR3 residues: CASSQEGQRTGVLNTEAFF. The DNA for the CDR3 is TGCGCCAGCAGCCAAGAAGGGCAGAGGACAGGGGTCCTGAACACTGAAGCTTTCTTT.

The rearrangement joins TRBV10-3 to TRBJ2-1; D tentatively reads TRBD1 or TRBD2 (6 bases each). CDR3 size: 15 residues. V gave up 9 bases and J gave up 5 bases, with 20 bases separating them. CDR1 is ENHRY and CDR2 is SYGVKD in the germline V gene. CDR3 sequence reads: CAIQGGGGQNNEQFF. CDR3 nucleotides: TGTGCCATTCAAGGAGGAGGGGGGCAGAACAATGAGCAGTTCTTC.

This clone is a singleton in its sample. V gene TRBV6-1 combines with J gene TRBJ1-1; D remains unclear. V lost 0 bases, J lost 7 bases, and 9 bases lay in between. Germline CDR1 reads MNHNS; CDR2 reads SASEGT. The CDR3 spans 13 residues. For the CDR3, the DNA is TGTGCCAGCAGTGAAGCCGGCTGGGGTGAAGCTTTCTTT. Protein sequence: CASSEAGWGEAFF.

The table lists this clone with a count of one. V and J are TRBV5-4 and TRBJ2-1; D ambiguous. Trimming shortened V by 1 base and J by 0 bases, and 5 bases separated the two germline ends. The germline CDR1 and CDR2 sequences are SGHNT and YYREEE (reference sequence). The CDR3 sequence is 14 residues long. CDR3 in amino acids: CASSLPGSYNEQFF. The CDR3 region has the DNA TGTGCCAGCAGCTTGCCGGGCTCCTACAATGAGCAGTTCTTC.

The chain carries TRBV19 and TRBJ2-1, with D possibly being TRBD1 (5 bases). Germline lookup yields CDR1 LNHDA and CDR2 SQIVND (reference sequence). The V end was cut by 5 bases, the J end by 7 bases, with 21 bases between. The CDR3 has 16 residues. The CDR3 loop is CASSSTRVGLENEQFF. As DNA, the CDR3 is TGTGCCAGTAGTTCGACCAGGGTCGGGTTGGAGAATGAGCAGTTCTTC.

The chain recombines TRBV11-2 with TRBJ1-3, with TRBD1 matching 8 bases. This CDR3 is 15 amino acids long. Germline-derived CDR1 and CDR2 are SGHAT and FQNNGV. V lost 4 bases and J lost 2; bases outside the gene matches: 4. CDR3 sequence (DNA): TGTGCCAGCAGCTCGGGACAGGTCGCTGGAAACACCATATATTTT. This encodes CASSSGQVAGNTIYF.

This rearrangement joins TRBV7-3 to TRBJ2-3; D remains unclear. The V gene lost 4 bases and the J gene lost 0 bases, with 5 bases spanning the gap. CDR3 length: 13 amino acids. Germline V CDR1 and CDR2: SGHTA, FQGTGA. Written as DNA, the CDR3 is TGTGCCAGCAGCTCCGCTAGCACAGATACGCAGTATTTT. This encodes CASSSASTDTQYF.

V gene TRBV11-2 combines with J gene TRBJ2-7, with D uncertain. The V end was cut by 1 base, the J end by 6 bases, with 10 bases between. Germline V gene sequence: CDR1 SGHAT, CDR2 FQNNGV. The CDR3 sequence is 13 residues long. Here the CDR3 reads CASSLVAAIEQYF. The CDR3, as DNA: TGTGCCAGCAGCTTAGTAGCTGCGATCGAGCAGTACTTC.

This sequence joins TRBV7-3 and TRBJ1-5; maybe TRBD1 (5 bases). CDR1 is SGHTA and CDR2 is FQGTGA in the germline V gene. The CDR3 has 10 residues. This CDR3 is CDRWGQPQHF. CDR3 bases: TGTGACAGGTGGGGGCAGCCCCAGCATTTT.

In this sample, this clone turned up once. J is TRBJ2-5 and V is TRBV7-9; the D is unclear. Per germline, CDR1 SEHNR and CDR2 FQNEAQ (reference sequence). V lost 3 bases and J lost 4, with 6 bases in between. The CDR3 covers 12 residues. CDR3 coding DNA: TGTGCCAGCAGCTTTAAGGTAGAGACCCAGTACTTC. Translation: CASSFKVETQYF.

The chain is built from TRBV7-8 and TRBJ2-2; 8 bases are shared with TRBD1. CDR3 length: 16 amino acids. The J segment lost 6 bases and the V segment lost 5 bases, leaving 11 bases of the junction unmatched. The germline CDR1 and CDR2 sequences are SGHVS and FQNEAQ. Here the CDR3 reads CASSPKRTGTSGELFF. In DNA form, the CDR3 reads TGTGCCAGCAGCCCTAAAAGGACAGGGACCTCCGGGGAGCTGTTTTTT.

This chain links TRBV28 with TRBJ2-3; D might be TRBD2 (6 bases). Germline V CDR1 and CDR2: MDHEN, SYDVKM. V lost 3 bases and J 1 base, leaving 17 bases between the germline ends. The CDR3 has 17 amino acids. CDR3 sequence: CASSLGVRSGGTDTQYF. The CDR3 DNA is TGTGCCAGCAGTTTGGGGGTGCGTAGCGGAGGCACAGATACGCAGTATTTT.

This clone was seen only once. The CDR3 sequence is CSVGSGTSNEQFF. Written as DNA, the CDR3 is TGCAGCGTTGGATCCGGGACTAGCAATGAGCAGTTCTTC. The chain couples TRBV29-1 to TRBJ2-1, with 8 bases lining up with TRBD2. The trim removed 4 bases at V and 6 bases at J, leaving 5 bases unmatched. There are 13 residues in the CDR3. Looked up from germline, CDR1 is SQVTM and CDR2 is ANQGSEA.

The chain carries TRBV28 and TRBJ1-5; weak D call: TRBD1 (5 bases). V gave up 7 bases and J gave up 2 bases, with 12 bases separating them. The CDR3 consists of 14 residues. Germline V CDR1 and CDR2: MDHEN, SYDVKM. In DNA form, the CDR3 reads TGTGCCAGCACCCTGGGGCAGGGCAATCAGCCCCAGCATTTT. Its translation: CASTLGQGNQPQHF.

The CDR3, as DNA: TGTGCCAGCACCCACCCTAGGAGCGGGGAGCTGTTTTTT. Residues: CASTHPRSGELFF. This chain uses TRBV12-3 or TRBV12-4 with TRBJ2-2; D is undetermined. This CDR3 has 13 amino acids. Trimming left V 7 bases short and J 7 bases short, with 13 bases between.

The chain carries TRBV29-1 and TRBJ2-5; D is tentatively TRBD1 or TRBD2 (6 bases each). With 5 bases removed from V and 2 bases from J, the gap between germline ends came to 12 bases. The germline CDR1 and CDR2 sequences are SQVTM and ANQGSEA. The CDR3 has 13 residues. CDR3 sequence: CSVRVGGQETQYF. In DNA form, the CDR3 reads TGCAGCGTTAGGGTAGGGGGGCAAGAGACCCAGTACTTC.